The T cell receptor beta chain under discussion was sequenced for a study of T cells in Graves' hyperthyroidism and ophthalmopathy. Patients were excluded for uncontrolled infection, other autoimmune disease, pregnancy or lactation. Thyroid ultrasound and orbital computed tomography, with clinical symptoms and serum thyroxine and TRAb, informed diagnoses. As to this clonotype: Its matching antigen is unknown.

There were TCR beta CDR3 regions amplified from RNA transcripts. The HTBI primer set drove a first-round RT-PCR of the TCR CDR3. TCRdb re-derived calls from the multiplex PCR reads in MiXCR, one entry per CDR3 protein. The sample has around 300,000 distinct CDR3 sequences, about 13% seen once. Study outcomes and limitations: Most thyroid-expanded clonotypes above 0.001 were also found in blood.

Trimming pared 0 bases from V and 1 base from J, leaving 6 bases between. The CDR3 contains 14 residues. The germline V gene encodes CDR1 MNHEY and CDR2 SVGAGI. The clonotype originates from a woman aged 35 to 49 with Graves' ophthalmopathy. J is TRBJ1-1 and V is TRBV6-5, with D unclear. Sequences were obtained from blood. The CDR3 DNA follows: TGTGCCAGCAGTTACTCAGCAGGGAACACTGAAGCTTTCTTT. Translation gives CASSYSAGNTEAFF.